The 17 T cell receptor beta chains in this list originate from one sample, sequenced in a study of CD8 T cells in ankylosing spondylitis. From the 5' RACE reads, TCRdb called clonotypes with MiXCR, one entry per CDR3 protein. The sample records 200,000 to 300,000 distinct CDR3 sequences, approximately 11% being singletons. Source material: blood, either unsorted or a sorted T cell fraction (not recorded which). Receptor source: a male donor with ankylosing spondylitis or in good health (not recorded which).

At least ten counts were recorded for this clonotype. The genes are TRBV15 and TRBJ2-2, with 8 bases matching TRBD1. The J segment lost 3 bases and the V segment lost 6 bases, leaving 9 bases of the junction unmatched. The CDR3 runs 16 residues. Germline CDR1 reads LNHNV; CDR2 reads YYDKDF (reference sequence). The CDR3 sequence is CATRGNPGGDTGELFF. For the CDR3, the DNA is TGTGCCACCAGGGGAAACCCAGGGGGCGACACCGGGGAGCTGTTTTTT.

This clonotype was counted ten times or more. This rearrangement joins TRBV5-1 to TRBJ2-1; no clear D. With 0 bases removed from V and 2 bases from J, the gap between germline ends came to 9 bases. This CDR3 contains 15 residues. Per the germline V gene, CDR1 is SGHRS and CDR2 is YFSETQ. The CDR3 nucleotides read TGCGCCAGCAGCTTGGGGGGATTTACCTACAATGAGCAGTTCTTC. This sequence encodes CASSLGGFTYNEQFF.

A few counts support this clonotype. The chain couples TRBV20-1 to TRBJ2-1, with 11 bases aligning to TRBD2. This CDR3 comprises 18 residues. Trimming took 0 bases from V and 0 from J; bases not matched to a gene: 7. The V gene's germline CDR1 is DFQATT and CDR2 SNEGSKA (reference sequence). The CDR3 bases are TGCAGTGCTAGAGACGGGACTAGCGGTAAAAGCTCCTACAATGAGCAGTTCTTC. It is translated as CSARDGTSGKSSYNEQFF.

In this sample, this clonotype turned up a few times. The chain links TRBV3-1 to TRBJ2-1; perhaps TRBD2 as D (5 bases). Per germline, CDR1 LGHDT and CDR2 YNNKEL (reference sequence). The CDR3 has 17 amino acids. The ends were cut back, 0 bases at V and 3 bases at J, with 15 bases in the middle. In DNA, the CDR3 is TGTGCCAGCAGCCAAGAGTATAGCGCATCATTCTACAATGAGCAGTTCTTC. Translated: CASSQEYSASFYNEQFF.

At least ten counts were recorded for this clonotype. The rearrangement joins TRBV5-1 to TRBJ1-2; 7 nucleotides agree with TRBD1. CDR1 SGHRS and CDR2 YFSETQ come from the germline V gene. This CDR3 is built from 12 residues. J was trimmed by 7 bases and V by 4 bases; bases with no gene match: 4. CDR3 coding DNA: TGCGCCAGCAGCCCCGGGACAGTTGGCTACACCTTC. Translated: CASSPGTVGYTF.

Many counts were recorded for this clonotype. CDR3 sequence (DNA): TGCGCCAGCAGCCGGGGACAGGGGGTCTACAATGAGCAGTTCTTC. Translating it yields CASSRGQGVYNEQFF. This chain links TRBV5-1 with TRBJ2-1; 11 positions match TRBD1. CDR1 is SGHRS, CDR2 YFSETQ, per germline. The CDR3 runs to 15 residues. V was pared by 4 bases and J by 3 bases, with 3 bases of the junction left unmatched. The full variable domain, its missing parts supplied by reference TRBV5-1 and TRBJ2-1, is KAGVTQTPRYLIKTRGQQVTLSCSPISGHRSVSWYQQTPGQGLQFLFEYFSETQRNKGNFPGRFSGRQFSNSRSEMNVSTLELGDSALYLCASSRGQGVYNEQFFGPGTRLTVL.

This clonotype was counted many times. The chain uses TRBV29-1 and TRBJ1-2; D ambiguous. The CDR3 has 13 residues. Germline-derived CDR1 and CDR2 are SQVTM and ANQGSEA. Trimming removed 3 bases at V and 0 bases at J, with 8 bases between. In DNA form, the CDR3 reads TGCAGCGTTGACCCCACTCCTAACTATGGCTACACCTTC. Protein product: CSVDPTPNYGYTF.

This clonotype was recorded many times. The chain has TRBV5-6 and TRBJ1-4; D remains ambiguous. This CDR3 has 13 amino acids. Trimming removed 3 bases at V and 13 bases at J, with 16 bases between. Per germline, CDR1 SGHDT and CDR2 YYEEEE. The CDR3 spells CASSSAGGIGLFF. CDR3 nucleotides: TGTGCCAGCAGCTCAGCAGGAGGGATTGGACTGTTTTTT.

This clonotype was counted ten times or more. This chain uses TRBV28 with TRBJ1-3; D remains unclear. The CDR3 length is 16 residues. CDR1 is MDHEN and CDR2 is SYDVKM in the germline V gene. V was pared by 5 bases and J by 0 bases, with 14 bases between. In nucleotides, the CDR3 is TGTGCCAGCAGTCGAGGCGGGTTCCGCTCTGGAAACACCATATATTTT. Translated: CASSRGGFRSGNTIYF.

This clonotype was observed many times. The chain recombines TRBV7-6 with TRBJ2-2, with 10 bases lining up with TRBD2. Germline values: CDR1 SGHVS, CDR2 FNYEAQ. The CDR3 length is 16 residues. V gave up 4 bases and J gave up 4 bases; unmatched junction bases: 6. The CDR3 DNA is TGTGCCAGCAGCTCAAAGGGACTAGCGAGCACCGGGGAGCTGTTTTTT. Amino acid sequence: CASSSKGLASTGELFF.

V and J are TRBV11-2 and TRBJ2-5, with 9 bases that match TRBD2. V lost 5 bases, J lost 2 bases, and 12 bases stayed unmatched. Germline CDR1 SGHAT, CDR2 FQNNGV. This CDR3 spans 17 amino acids. CDR3 nucleotide sequence: TGTGCCAGCAGCGGAGGCGTAGCGGGGGAGTTTCAAGAGACCCAGTACTTC. It specifies CASSGGVAGEFQETQYF.

The rearrangement joins TRBV2 to TRBJ2-7, with 9 bases lining up with TRBD2. Germline CDR1 is SNHLY and CDR2 is FYNNEI. Unmatched junction bases numbered 10, after V lost 7 bases and J lost 6 bases. This CDR3 has 14 amino acids. The CDR3 DNA reads as TGTGCCAGCACTCTAGAACCACTAGCGGGCGAGCAGTACTTC. Amino acid sequence: CASTLEPLAGEQYF.

Ten or more counts support this clonotype. The chain carries TRBV15 and TRBJ2-2, with unresolved D. CDR3 size: 13 residues. Germline lookup yields CDR1 LNHNV and CDR2 YYDKDF (reference sequence). With 0 bases removed from V and 7 bases from J, the gap between germline ends came to 6 bases. The CDR3 nucleotides read TGTGCCACCAGCAGAGAAGGGTTCGGGGAGCTGTTTTTT. This encodes CATSREGFGELFF.

This clonotype turned up a few times. The chain couples TRBV10-3 to TRBJ1-1; D not certain. The CDR3 extends over 12 amino acids. CDR1 is ENHRY, CDR2 SYGVKD, per germline. V lost 4 bases to trimming and J lost 6 bases, with 9 bases between them. CDR3 in DNA: TGTGCCATCAGTGGGTCGGGAGCTGAAGCTTTCTTT. Translation gives CAISGSGAEAFF.

Concerning this clonotype itself: This could be a read error, since a much larger clone is one nucleotide away. The chain carries TRBV9 and TRBJ1-1, with D possibly being TRBD1 (6 bases). This CDR3 spans 13 amino acids. Germline V gives CDR1 SGDLS, CDR2 YYNGEE. The CDR3 coding sequence is TGTGTCAGCAGCGTAGGGGGAGGGACTGAAGCTTTCTTT. It encodes CVSSVGGGTEAFF.

In this sample, this clonotype turned up many times. This rearrangement joins TRBV5-1 to TRBJ2-6; no reliable D call. V was clipped by 2 bases and J by 0 bases, with 6 bases between them. The CDR3 sequence is 15 residues long. The germline V gene encodes CDR1 SGHRS and CDR2 YFSETQ. The CDR3 protein is CASSFGSSGANVLTF. Written as DNA, the CDR3 is TGCGCCAGCAGCTTCGGCAGCTCTGGGGCCAACGTCCTGACTTTC.

In its sample, this clonotype was seen many times. The chain combines TRBV7-2 with TRBJ1-3; the D is unclear. V lost 5 bases, J lost 3 bases, and 17 bases lay in between. Germline loops: CDR1 SGHTA, CDR2 FQGNSA. This CDR3 is built from 16 residues. The CDR3: CASSPLIFRLGNTIYF. The CDR3 DNA is TGTGCCAGCAGCCCCCTCATATTCCGACTTGGAAACACCATATATTTT.